A selection of T cell receptor beta chains follows, all from one sample in a study of blood T cell repertoires in COVID-19. Clones were sequenced by immunoSEQ multiplex PCR, and TCRdb holds only the in-frame ones, with some missing. The sample lists around 110,000 clones; approximately 88% were seen once. The sequenced sample consisted of peripheral blood. Receptors originate from a woman in her sixties or seventies with acute or convalescent COVID-19. Each CDR3 is given with its conserved first and last residue. Fields, in order: J gene, V gene, clone size, CDR3 protein. Only part of the rows carry a size: once, few, many, or a class if the clone is expanded.

>TRBJ2-2|TRBV19|-
CASSLGQGRITGELFF
>TRBJ1-6|TRBV6-4|-
CASSEESSSPLHF
>TRBJ2-7|TRBV18|-
CASSSDRYEQYF
>TRBJ2-3|TRBV9|-
CASSVAGEGVTQYF
>TRBJ1-4|TRBV7-9|-
CASSKGQGKEKLFF
>TRBJ1-1|TRBV2|-
CASSRQGMNTEAFF
>TRBJ1-2|TRBV7-2|-
CASSLRRQGGGYTF
>TRBJ2-3|TRBV3-1/TRBV3-2|-
CASSQDLAGGFTDTQYF
>TRBJ2-7|TRBV3-1/TRBV3-2|-
CASSQRRGDSISYEQYF
>TRBJ1-1|TRBV6-1|-
CASSERAWGNTEAFF
>TRBJ2-5|TRBV6-5|-
CASSYGGAGETQYF
>TRBJ1-6|TRBV14|-
CASSQSGLGNSPLHF
>TRBJ1-1|TRBV19|-
CASSTGGGSAEAFF
>TRBJ2-7|TRBV7-3|-
CASSLTGGPAYEQYF
>TRBJ1-2|TRBV4-1|-
CASSQSGGGGHGYTF
>TRBJ2-5|TRBV10-2|-
CASSGTGGPETQYF
>TRBJ1-6|TRBV30|few
CAWKPGFGNSPLHF
>TRBJ1-2|TRBV19|-
CASTPPWGNGYGYTF
>TRBJ1-2|TRBV6-4|-
CASSPGTGGYGYTF
>TRBJ2-1|TRBV5-4|-
CASSLDGSSYNEQFF
>TRBJ2-3|TRBV19|-
CASSIVAGGSTDTQYF
>TRBJ2-7|TRBV4-2|-
CASSQEEPRSSFSYEQYF
>TRBJ2-7|TRBV28|-
CASSLESDRGEEQYF
>TRBJ2-1|TRBV3-1/TRBV3-2|-
CASSQFRTGGPEQFF
>TRBJ2-5|TRBV11-2|-
CASSLVSDQETQYF
>TRBJ1-4|TRBV5-1|-
CASTTDQGNEKLFF
>TRBJ2-4|TRBV2|-
CASSGQFSYKYF
>TRBJ1-6|TRBV5-1|-
CASQSGGSDSPLHF
>TRBJ1-1|TRBV12-3/TRBV12-4|-
CASSLAQGAEAFF
>TRBJ1-2|TRBV14|-
CASSQAGQRVGYTF
>TRBJ2-7|TRBV30|-
CAWSQGTYEQYF
>TRBJ2-1|TRBV19|-
CASSGDGSREDNEQFF
>TRBJ2-7|TRBV3-1/TRBV3-2|-
CASSQALGQGIHEQYF
>TRBJ2-3|TRBV19|-
CASSARAGGRADTQYF
>TRBJ1-1|TRBV11-2|few
CASSLVEQLEAFF
>TRBJ1-1|TRBV7-9|-
CASSIRQGNEAFF
>TRBJ1-1|TRBV5-4|-
CASRQDANLNTEAFF
>TRBJ1-2|TRBV11-2|-
CASSTQGYYGYTF
>TRBJ1-1|TRBV15|once
CATSRDYGGNTEAFF
>TRBJ1-1|TRBV10-3|-
CAISVGQGGSSEAFF
>TRBJ2-1|TRBV10-1|-
CASSDGSGAEAGQFF
>TRBJ2-3|TRBV3-1/TRBV3-2|-
CASSRTSGSTDTQYF
>TRBJ2-2|TRBV5-1|-
CASSPGSKTGELFF
>TRBJ1-5|TRBV30|-
CAWRTGDNQPQHF
>TRBJ2-2|TRBV11-3|-
CASSSGTNTGELFF
>TRBJ2-6|TRBV5-1|-
CASRLLPGANVLTF
>TRBJ1-1|TRBV7-9|-
CASSPGGGTEAFF
>TRBJ2-7|TRBV7-9|-
CASSSPQGASISYEQYF
>TRBJ2-3|TRBV5-4|-
CASSLGGPGTDTQYF
>TRBJ1-3|TRBV7-2|-
CASSLGPIRSGNTIYF
>TRBJ2-7|TRBV6-1|-
CASSEVGGGSVLYEQYF
>TRBJ2-1|TRBV12-5|few
CASGLLGANNEQFF
>TRBJ2-1|TRBV3-1/TRBV3-2|-
CASSQEGPWSGREGEQFF
>TRBJ2-5|TRBV29-1|-
CSVQILSGETQYF
>TRBJ2-2|TRBV11-1|once
CASRDSGQGNTGELFF
>TRBJ1-1|TRBV12-3/TRBV12-4|-
CASSRQSITEAFF
>TRBJ2-7|TRBV18|-
CASSPGEEAYEQYF